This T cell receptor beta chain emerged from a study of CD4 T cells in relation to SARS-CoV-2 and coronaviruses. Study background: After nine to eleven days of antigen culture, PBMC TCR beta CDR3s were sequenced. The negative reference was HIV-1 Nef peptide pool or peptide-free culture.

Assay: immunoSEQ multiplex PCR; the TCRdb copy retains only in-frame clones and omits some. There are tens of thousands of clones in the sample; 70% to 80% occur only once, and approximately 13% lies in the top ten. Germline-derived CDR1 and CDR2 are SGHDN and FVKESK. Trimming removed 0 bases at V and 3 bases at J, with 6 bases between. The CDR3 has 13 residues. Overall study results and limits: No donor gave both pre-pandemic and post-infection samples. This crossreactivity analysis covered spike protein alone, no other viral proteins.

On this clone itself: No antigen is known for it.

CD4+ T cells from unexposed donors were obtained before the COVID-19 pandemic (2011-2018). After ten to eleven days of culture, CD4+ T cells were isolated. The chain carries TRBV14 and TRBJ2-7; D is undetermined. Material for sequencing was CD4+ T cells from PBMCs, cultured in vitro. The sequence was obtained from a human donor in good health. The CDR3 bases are TGTGCCAGCAGCCAAGATGTGGGCTACGAGCAGTACTTC. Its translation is CASSQDVGYEQYF.